This TCR beta chain emerged from a study of glioma-infiltrating T cells after dendritic cell vaccination. Study-level information: Samples are from glioblastoma patients in Phase I and II dendritic cell vaccine trials. Between about 2003 and 2013, patients got autologous tumor lysate-pulsed dendritic cell vaccines. Study results and limitations: Patients with more pretreatment TILs had longer time to progression and survival.

Germline assignment: CDR1 SGHDT and CDR2 YYEEEE. The CDR3 spans 14 residues. The V segment lost 4 bases and the J segment 4 bases; nucleotides outside the gene matches: 6. Regarding this clone: Its target is unknown.

The time point: after dendritic cell vaccination, including at tumor progression/relapse. All glioblastoma patients lacked an isocitrate dehydrogenase mutation. Data came from immunoSEQ multiplex PCR; TCRdb stores just in-frame clones and leaves some out. This sample has approximately 110,000 clones; 90% occur once, and the top ten carry 2.7%. This TCR derives from a human donor with glioblastoma. This chain uses TRBV5-6 with TRBJ2-7; 9 bases line up with TRBD1. Here the sequenced sample was blood, taken after dendritic cell vaccination. CDR3 protein: CASSPPGQGYEQYF. CDR3 bases: TGTGCCAGCAGCCCGCCGGGACAGGGTTACGAGCAGTACTTC.